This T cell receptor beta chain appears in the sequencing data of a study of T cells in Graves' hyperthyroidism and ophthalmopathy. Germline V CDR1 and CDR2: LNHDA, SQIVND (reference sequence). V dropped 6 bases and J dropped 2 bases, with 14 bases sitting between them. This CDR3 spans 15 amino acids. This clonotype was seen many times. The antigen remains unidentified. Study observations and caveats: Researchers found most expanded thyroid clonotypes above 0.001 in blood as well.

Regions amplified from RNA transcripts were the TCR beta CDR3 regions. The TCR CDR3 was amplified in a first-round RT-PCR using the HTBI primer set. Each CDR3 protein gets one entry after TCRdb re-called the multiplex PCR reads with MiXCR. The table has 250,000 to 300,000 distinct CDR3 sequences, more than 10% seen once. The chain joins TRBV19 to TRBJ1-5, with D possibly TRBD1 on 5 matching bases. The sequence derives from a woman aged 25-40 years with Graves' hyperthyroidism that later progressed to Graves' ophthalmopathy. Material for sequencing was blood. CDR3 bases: TGTGCCAGTAGCGTCCAGGGAATGGGCAATCAGCCCCAGCATTTT. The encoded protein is CASSVQGMGNQPQHF. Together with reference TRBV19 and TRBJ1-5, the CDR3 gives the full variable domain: DGGITQSPKYLFRKEGQNVTLSCEQNLNHDAMYWYRQDPGQGLRLIYYSQIVNDFQKGDIAEGYSVSREKKESFPLTVTSAQKNPTAFYLCASSVQGMGNQPQHFGDGTRLSIL.